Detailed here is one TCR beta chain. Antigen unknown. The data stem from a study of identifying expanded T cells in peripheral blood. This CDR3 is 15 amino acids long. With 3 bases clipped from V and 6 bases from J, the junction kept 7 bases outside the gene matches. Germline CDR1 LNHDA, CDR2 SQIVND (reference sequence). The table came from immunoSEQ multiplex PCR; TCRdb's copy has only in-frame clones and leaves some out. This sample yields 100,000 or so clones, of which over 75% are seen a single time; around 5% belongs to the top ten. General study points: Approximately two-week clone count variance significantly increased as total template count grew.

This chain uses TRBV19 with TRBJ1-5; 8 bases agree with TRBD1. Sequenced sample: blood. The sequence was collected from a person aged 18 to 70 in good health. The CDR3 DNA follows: TGTGCCAGTAGTATTAAGGACAGGGCGGGTCAGCCCCAGCATTTT. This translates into CASSIKDRAGQPQHF.